This passage covers 21 T cell receptor beta chains from one sample sequenced in a study of CD8 T cells in ankylosing spondylitis. From the 5' RACE reads, TCRdb called clonotypes with MiXCR, one entry per CDR3 protein. The sample consists of about 89,000 distinct CDR3 sequences, roughly 30% of them appearing once. The sequencing input was blood, either unsorted or a sorted T cell fraction (not recorded which). These receptors were taken from a male donor with ankylosing spondylitis or in good health (not recorded which).

The rearrangement uses TRBV7-2 and TRBJ1-3; D is uncertain. This CDR3 region has 16 residues. Germline assignment: CDR1 SGHTA and CDR2 FQGNSA. Between the trimmed V and J ends, which lost 5 bases and 0 bases, there was a span of 14 bases. CDR3 nucleotides: TGTGCCAGCAGCCCAACCACCGGATACTCTGGAAACACCATATATTTT. Its translation: CASSPTTGYSGNTIYF.

This clonotype was seen a handful of times. This chain connects TRBV3-1 to TRBJ1-5; maybe TRBD1 (5 bases). This CDR3 is 14 amino acids long. Per the germline V gene, CDR1 is LGHDT and CDR2 is YNNKEL (reference sequence). The V end was cut by 3 bases, the J end by 6 bases, with 12 bases between. The CDR3 coding sequence is TGTGCCAGCAGCCAGTATGGGACCGCTCAGCCCCAGCATTTT. It translates to CASSQYGTAQPQHF.

The chain is built from TRBV11-1 and TRBJ2-7; TRBD2 matches at 14 bases. J gave up 0 bases and V 6 bases, and 7 bases lay outside the gene matches. Germline values: CDR1 SGHAT, CDR2 FQDESV (reference sequence). The CDR3 totals 17 residues. The CDR3 nucleotides read TGTGCCAGCAGTCCCGGACTAGCGGGAGGTATCTCCTACGAGCAGTACTTC. Encoded protein: CASSPGLAGGISYEQYF.

The CDR3 protein is CASSFGGLAVYEQYF. The CDR3 DNA is TGTGCCAGCAGCTTTGGGGGACTAGCGGTATACGAGCAGTACTTC. The genes are TRBV5-6 and TRBJ2-7; 11 bases are shared with TRBD2. Germline CDR1 is SGHDT and CDR2 is YYEEEE. The junction had 5 bases not matched to a gene; V was cut back by 2 bases and J by 4 bases. CDR3 length: 15 amino acids.

This sequence joins TRBV3-1 and TRBJ1-4; D remains ambiguous. The CDR3 is 14 residues long. CDR1 is LGHDT and CDR2 is YNNKEL in the germline V gene (reference sequence). V was cut by 2 bases and J by 4 bases, with 8 bases left in between. CDR3 DNA: TGTGCCAGCAGCCAACGGGCAGATAATGAAAAACTGTTTTTT. Its protein product is CASSQRADNEKLFF.

With respect to this clonotype: Compared with germline, one end of the junction differs, possibly owing to a read error. This chain uses TRBV7-7 with TRBJ2-7; D may be TRBD2 (5 bases). This CDR3 spans 13 amino acids. The germline V gene has CDR1 SSHAT and CDR2 FNYEAQ (reference sequence). The chain's CDR3 is CASSQAEAYEQYF. CDR3 coding DNA: TGTGCTAGCAGCCAAGCGGAAGCCTACGAGCAGTACTTC. The variable domain in full, with the rest retrieved from reference TRBV7-7 and TRBJ2-7, is GAGVSQSPRYKVTKRGQDVTLRCDPISSHATLYWYQQALGQGPEFLTYFNYEAQPDKSGLPSDRFSAERPEGSISTLTIQRTEQRDSAMYRCASSQAEAYEQYFGPGTRLTVT.

About this clonotype: The conserved phenylalanine or tryptophan normally closing the CDR3 is absent here, so this likely arose from a read error. The rearrangement uses TRBV6-5 and TRBJ1-6; no firm D call. Germline assignment: CDR1 MNHEY and CDR2 SVGAGI. The CDR3 is 15 amino acids. V lost 0 bases, J lost 7 bases, and 10 bases lay in between. The chain's CDR3 is CASSYSNRKNSPLHS. CDR3 DNA sequence: TGTGCCAGCAGTTACTCGAATCGGAAGAATTCACCCCTCCACTCT.

This clonotype was picked up many times. The chain links TRBV12-3 or TRBV12-4 to TRBJ2-1; D uncertain. The V gene lost 3 bases and the J gene lost 12 bases, with 9 bases spanning the gap. CDR3 length: 11 amino acids. CDR3 in DNA: TGTGCCAGCAGTTTGCGTAGGGTGCAGTTCTTC. Encoded protein: CASSLRRVQFF.

The V call is TRBV4-1, the J call TRBJ2-5; 8 bases agree with TRBD1. This CDR3 has 18 amino acids. V was pared by 6 bases and J by 5 bases, with 20 bases of the junction left unmatched. The germline CDR1 and CDR2 sequences are MGHRA and YSYEKL. CDR3 sequence: CASSQEAPDRVIPETQYF. In nucleotides, the CDR3 is TGCGCCAGCAGTCAGGAAGCCCCGGACAGGGTAATACCGGAGACCCAGTACTTC.

A few counts support this clonotype. The chain is built from TRBV5-1 and TRBJ2-5, with TRBD2 matching over 11 bases. With 0 bases clipped from V and 2 bases from J, the junction kept 3 bases outside the gene matches. Germline V lookup: CDR1 SGHRS, CDR2 YFSETQ. The CDR3 is made up of 16 amino acids. CDR3 sequence: CASSLAPSGGQETQYF. CDR3 nucleotide sequence: TGCGCCAGCAGCTTGGCCCCTAGCGGGGGGCAAGAGACCCAGTACTTC.

This clonotype has a count of ten or more. CDR3 sequence (DNA): TGTGCCAGCAGTTTAAGGTTTTCAGGGGATTTTGCAGATACGCAGTATTTT. This sequence encodes CASSLRFSGDFADTQYF. The rearrangement joins TRBV12-3 or TRBV12-4 to TRBJ2-3; D may be TRBD1 (6 bases). V dropped 2 bases and J dropped 4 bases, with 19 bases sitting between them. CDR3 length: 17 amino acids.

The rearrangement links TRBV20-1 to TRBJ2-5; D call uncertain. This CDR3 has 14 residues. Per the germline V gene, CDR1 is DFQATT and CDR2 is SNEGSKA (reference sequence). The V end was cut by 5 bases, the J end by 4 bases, with 17 bases between. CDR3 DNA sequence: TGCAGTGCTGCCGGGCGGTGGATCCCAGAGACCCAGTACTTC. Translation: CSAAGRWIPETQYF.

The J gene is TRBJ1-1, the V gene TRBV6-2 or TRBV6-3; no firm D call. This CDR3 has 14 residues. Germline CDR1 and CDR2: MNHEY and SVGEGT. V was pared by 8 bases and J by 4 bases, with 17 bases between. CDR3: CASVAQRVVTEAFF. DNA of the CDR3: TGTGCCAGCGTCGCCCAGAGGGTGGTCACTGAAGCTTTCTTT.

The V call is TRBV6-5, the J call TRBJ2-5; the D is unclear. Germline CDR1 is MNHEY and CDR2 is SVGAGI. With 2 bases removed from V and 3 bases from J, the gap between germline ends came to 10 bases. The CDR3 covers 14 residues. CDR3 sequence reads: CASSYTRGEETQYF. The DNA for the CDR3 is TGTGCCAGCAGTTACACTCGTGGGGAAGAGACCCAGTACTTC.

This clonotype showed up just a few times. This chain uses TRBV5-1 with TRBJ1-4; D ambiguous. From germline, CDR1 is SGHRS and CDR2 YFSETQ. The CDR3 sequence is 14 residues long. The V and J ends lost 6 bases and 0 bases respectively, with 9 bases between them. The CDR3 DNA sequence: TGCGCCAGCAAAAGGGCAACAACTAATGAAAAACTGTTTTTT. It encodes CASKRATTNEKLFF. Full variable domain (rest looked up from reference TRBV5-1 and TRBJ1-4): KAGVTQTPRYLIKTRGQQVTLSCSPISGHRSVSWYQQTPGQGLQFLFEYFSETQRNKGNFPGRFSGRQFSNSRSEMNVSTLELGDSALYLCASKRATTNEKLFFGSGTQLSVL.

This clonotype was seen more than once but under ten times. The chain has TRBV7-8 and TRBJ2-1; D ambiguous. CDR3 length equals 15 residues. Trimming removed 5 bases from V and 3 bases from J, with 14 bases in between. CDR1 and CDR2 (germline): SGHVS, FQNEAQ. The CDR3 DNA is TGTGCCAGCAGCACAACCGCGCAAGACTACAATGAGCAGTTCTTC. It encodes CASSTTAQDYNEQFF. Full variable domain (outside the CDR3, taken from reference TRBV7-8 and TRBJ2-1): GAGVSQSPRYKVAKRGQDVALRCDPISGHVSLFWYQQALGQGPEFLTYFQNEAQLDKSGLPSDRFFAERPEGSVSTLKIQRTQQEDSAVYLCASSTTAQDYNEQFFGPGTRLTVL.

This clonotype was seen repeatedly, ten times or more. This chain joins TRBV11-2 and TRBJ2-1, with TRBD2 matching 7 bases. CDR3 length: 15 amino acids. Germline CDR1 is SGHAT and CDR2 is FQNNGV. Trimming took 4 bases from V and 9 from J; bases not matched to a gene: 12. CDR3 loop: CASSSLAPGSGEQFF. The CDR3 DNA reads as TGTGCCAGCAGCTCACTAGCGCCCGGGTCGGGTGAGCAGTTCTTC.

This clonotype is a singleton in its sample. The rearrangement joins TRBV5-1 to TRBJ1-5; D is perhaps TRBD1 (5 bases). CDR3 size: 13 residues. Germline V CDR1 and CDR2: SGHRS, YFSETQ. V lost 0 bases, J lost 8 bases, and 9 bases lay in between. The CDR3 protein is CASSLGVQEPQHF. The CDR3, as DNA: TGCGCCAGCAGCTTGGGGGTACAGGAGCCCCAGCATTTT. Together with reference TRBV5-1 and TRBJ1-5, the CDR3 gives the full variable domain: KAGVTQTPRYLIKTRGQQVTLSCSPISGHRSVSWYQQTPGQGLQFLFEYFSETQRNKGNFPGRFSGRQFSNSRSEMNVSTLELGDSALYLCASSLGVQEPQHFGDGTRLSIL.

This clonotype was picked up a small number of times. The chain couples TRBV10-3 to TRBJ1-2; D ambiguous. Trimming removed 4 bases from V and 8 bases from J, with 11 bases in between. Germline CDR1 and CDR2: ENHRY and SYGVKD. This CDR3 is 12 amino acids long. CDR3 sequence reads: CAISGSGDGYTF. As DNA, the CDR3 is TGTGCCATCAGTGGAAGTGGAGACGGCTACACCTTC.

This chain connects TRBV24-1 to TRBJ2-1, with D perhaps assigned TRBD1 or TRBD2 (6 bases each). CDR1 is KGHDR, CDR2 SFDVKD, per germline. The V end lost 8 bases, the J end lost 5 bases, and 9 bases lay between the germline ends. The CDR3 has 12 amino acids. The CDR3: CATMEGDNEQFF. CDR3 nucleotide sequence: TGTGCCACCATGGAGGGGGACAATGAGCAGTTCTTC.

The chain joins TRBV7-2 to TRBJ1-3; D remains unclear. The CDR3 sequence is 15 residues long. Germline CDR1 SGHTA, CDR2 FQGNSA. V lost 5 bases to trimming and J lost 2 bases, with 13 bases between them. The CDR3 loop reads CASSPQHHPGNTIYF. Here the CDR3 DNA reads TGTGCCAGCAGCCCCCAACACCATCCTGGAAACACCATATATTTT.